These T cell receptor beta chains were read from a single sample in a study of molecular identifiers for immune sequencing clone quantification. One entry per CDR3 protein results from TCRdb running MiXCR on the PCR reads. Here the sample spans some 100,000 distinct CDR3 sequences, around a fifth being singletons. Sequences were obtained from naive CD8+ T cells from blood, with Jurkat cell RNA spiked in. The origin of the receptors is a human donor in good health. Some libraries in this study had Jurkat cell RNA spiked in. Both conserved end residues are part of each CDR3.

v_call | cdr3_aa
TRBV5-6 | CASSLRGGRSGNEQFF
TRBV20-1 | CSADTGGYEQYF
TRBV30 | CAWSGASYEQYF
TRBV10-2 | CASSVYGINTEAFF
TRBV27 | CASSLSGSIYEQHF
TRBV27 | CASSLSGGNEQYF
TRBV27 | CASSLGLASTDTQYF
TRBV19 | CASSKRESDTGELFF
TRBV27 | CASSEGLALNTGELFF
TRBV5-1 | CASSLVGTTYEQYF
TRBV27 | CASSLLGGNEKLFF
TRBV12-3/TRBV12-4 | CASSTSPRDGQPQHF
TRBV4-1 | CASSPISGNTDTQYF
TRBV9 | CASSAPSGGESPTDTQYF
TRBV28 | CASSLLRGLRQPQHF
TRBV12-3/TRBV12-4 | CASRTPYGYTF
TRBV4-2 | CASSQAPSGNTDTQYF
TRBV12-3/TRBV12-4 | CASSPRRSTGELFF
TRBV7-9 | CASSSGSQGYEQYF
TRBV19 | CASSIMPPGRAKNIQYF
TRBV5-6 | CASSLDYYNEQFF
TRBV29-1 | CSVDETGTNEKLFF
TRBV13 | CASSPSGWENTEAFF
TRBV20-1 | CSARDAGFNTEAFF
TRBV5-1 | CASKSGTSGADTQYF
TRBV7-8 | CASSSRLAGVQETQYF
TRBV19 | CASRGLGGVEYF
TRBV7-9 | CASTLAAGGNTEAFF
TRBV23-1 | CASRGPQTPNQPQHF
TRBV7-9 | CASSLASGGDTQYF
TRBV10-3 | CAISEPWVVGSGSTDTQYF
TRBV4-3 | CASSQDLNEQFF